Described below is a single T cell receptor beta chain sequence and its context. Germline V lookup: CDR1 MNHNS, CDR2 SASEGT. The ends were cut back, 7 bases at V and 4 bases at J, with 11 bases in the middle. CDR3 size: 12 residues. Generated by immunoSEQ multiplex PCR, the TCRdb table keeps only in-frame clones and is missing some. Found here are about 100,000 clones, approximately 89% of them singletons; the top ten hold 3.5%. The sample originates from a study of T cell changes during pregnancy in multiple sclerosis. The rearrangement uses TRBV6-1 and TRBJ2-7; D remains unclear. This specimen was peripheral blood, taken after pregnancy. This sequence originates from a female donor with multiple sclerosis, enrolled in a pregnancy study. CDR3 region: CASMRQPYEQYF. In DNA, the CDR3 is TGTGCCAGCATGAGGCAGCCGTACGAGCAGTACTTC.